This is a list of T cell receptor beta chains from one sample in a study of T cell responses to AZD1222 COVID-19 vaccine. Here immunoSEQ multiplex PCR was the method, and the copy in TCRdb shows in-frame clones only, minus some. This sample has about 140,000 clones, with 80% to 90% found just once. The source material was peripheral blood, sampled on day 0 of AZD1222 vaccination. The receptors were gathered from an adult in good health. Each CDR3 is given with its conserved first and last residue. The D gene is left open where the match is weak. Clone size is given for some rows only: seen once, a few or many times, or a class if the clone is expanded.

D gene: TRBD1
clone size: .
V gene: TRBV5-1
J gene: TRBJ1-1
CDR3 DNA: TGCGCCAGCAGGGGGACAGGGGGCGGGGTGACTGAAGCTTTCTTT
CDR3 protein: CASRGTGGGVTEAFF

D gene: TRBD1
clone size: .
V gene: TRBV28
J gene: TRBJ1-2
CDR3 DNA: TGTGCCAGCACCCGAGCCAGGGGGCGGTCTATGGGCTACACCTTC
CDR3 protein: CASTRARGRSMGYTF

D gene: .
clone size: .
V gene: TRBV19
J gene: TRBJ2-1
CDR3 DNA: TGTGCCAGTAGTACAGGGGTCGGGTACAATGAGCAGTTCTTC
CDR3 protein: CASSTGVGYNEQFF

D gene: .
clone size: .
V gene: TRBV6-5
J gene: TRBJ1-2
CDR3 DNA: TGTGCCAGCAGTTCGGGCGTTGTCTACACCTTC
CDR3 protein: CASSSGVVYTF

D gene: .
clone size: .
V gene: TRBV12-3/TRBV12-4
J gene: TRBJ1-2
CDR3 DNA: TGTGCCAGCTTGAGACGGTTTGGCTACACCTTC
CDR3 protein: CASLRRFGYTF

D gene: .
clone size: .
V gene: TRBV19
J gene: TRBJ1-1
CDR3 DNA: TGTGCCAGTAGTACTCACACGGACACGTATTACACTGAAGCTTTCTTT
CDR3 protein: CASSTHTDTYYTEAFF

D gene: .
clone size: .
V gene: TRBV3-1/TRBV3-2
J gene: TRBJ2-3
CDR3 DNA: TGTGCCAGCAGGCCCCGGGACGGCACAGATACGCAGTATTTT
CDR3 protein: CASRPRDGTDTQYF

D gene: TRBD1
clone size: once
V gene: TRBV2
J gene: TRBJ2-3
CDR3 DNA: TGTGCCAGCAGGGCCAGGGGGCGCCGGACCTCATGGGCAGATACGCAGTATTTT
CDR3 protein: CASRARGRRTSWADTQYF

D gene: TRBD2
clone size: .
V gene: TRBV5-5
J gene: TRBJ2-5
CDR3 DNA: TGTGCCAGCAGCTTGCGGGGGGACGGCCAAGAGACCCAGTACTTC
CDR3 protein: CASSLRGDGQETQYF

D gene: .
clone size: few
V gene: TRBV3-1/TRBV3-2
J gene: TRBJ1-6
CDR3 DNA: TGTGCCAGCAGCCCCTTGGCTTCCTATAATTCACCCCTCCACTTT
CDR3 protein: CASSPLASYNSPLHF

D gene: TRBD1
clone size: .
V gene: TRBV28
J gene: TRBJ2-7
CDR3 DNA: TGTGCCAGCAGTCCCCCTAGACAGGGAAACTACGAGCAGTACTTC
CDR3 protein: CASSPPRQGNYEQYF

D gene: .
clone size: .
V gene: TRBV18
J gene: TRBJ2-3
CDR3 DNA: TGTGCCAGCTCACCACCGCTGTACAGCACAGATACGCAGTATTTT
CDR3 protein: CASSPPLYSTDTQYF

D gene: .
clone size: few
V gene: TRBV7-9
J gene: TRBJ2-2
CDR3 DNA: TGTGCCAGCAGCCAGAGAACCGGGGAGCTGTTTTTT
CDR3 protein: CASSQRTGELFF

D gene: .
clone size: .
V gene: TRBV5-8
J gene: TRBJ1-5
CDR3 DNA: TGTGCCAGCAGCTTGGCCGGAGGCTATAGCAATCAGCCCCAGCATTTT
CDR3 protein: CASSLAGGYSNQPQHF

D gene: .
clone size: .
V gene: TRBV30
J gene: TRBJ1-4
CDR3 DNA: TGTGCCTGGAGTGCCCAGGTGGAGGCACTGTTTTTT
CDR3 protein: CAWSAQVEALFF

D gene: .
clone size: .
V gene: TRBV4-1
J gene: TRBJ1-2
CDR3 DNA: TGCGCCAGCAGCCAAGCCCTTCTTACGTACGGCTACACCTTC
CDR3 protein: CASSQALLTYGYTF

D gene: TRBD1
clone size: .
V gene: TRBV3-1/TRBV3-2
J gene: TRBJ2-7
CDR3 DNA: TGTGCCAGCAGCCAAGGGACAGGGAACCCCTACGAGCAGTACTTC
CDR3 protein: CASSQGTGNPYEQYF

D gene: TRBD1
clone size: .
V gene: TRBV3-1/TRBV3-2
J gene: TRBJ1-2
CDR3 DNA: TGTGCCAGCAGCCAGCGACAGGGCTATGGCTACACCTTC
CDR3 protein: CASSQRQGYGYTF

D gene: .
clone size: .
V gene: TRBV30
J gene: TRBJ1-6
CDR3 DNA: TGTGCTCTCGGACCAGCCAACTCACGAGGGTATAATTCACCCCTCCACTTT
CDR3 protein: CALGPANSRGYNSPLHF

D gene: TRBD2
clone size: .
V gene: TRBV7-6
J gene: TRBJ2-3
CDR3 DNA: TGTGCCAGCAGCCCCCGGACTAGCGGGGGCCCGAGCACAGATACGCAGTATTTT
CDR3 protein: CASSPRTSGGPSTDTQYF

D gene: .
clone size: .
V gene: TRBV6-1
J gene: TRBJ2-7
CDR3 DNA: TGTGCCAGCAGTGAAAGACAGGGAGGGGAGCAGTACTTC
CDR3 protein: CASSERQGGEQYF

D gene: TRBD2
clone size: .
V gene: TRBV7-8
J gene: TRBJ2-1
CDR3 DNA: TGTGCCAGCAGCTTAGCAGGGACTAGCGGGAGAAATGAGCAGTTCTTC
CDR3 protein: CASSLAGTSGRNEQFF

D gene: .
clone size: .
V gene: TRBV3-1/TRBV3-2
J gene: TRBJ1-1
CDR3 DNA: TGTGCCAGCAGCCAACATTCGGGGTTTGGCACTGAAGCTTTCTTT
CDR3 protein: CASSQHSGFGTEAFF

D gene: .
clone size: .
V gene: TRBV2
J gene: TRBJ1-4
CDR3 DNA: TGTGCCAGCAGTGAAGCTAACGGTTCGGGTGAAAAACTGTTTTTT
CDR3 protein: CASSEANGSGEKLFF

D gene: .
clone size: few
V gene: TRBV3-1/TRBV3-2
J gene: TRBJ1-1
CDR3 DNA: TGTGCCACCTCCCCGGGCAGGTTTAAAACTGACGCTGAAGCTTTCTTT
CDR3 protein: CATSPGRFKTDAEAFF

D gene: .
clone size: .
V gene: TRBV7-9
J gene: TRBJ2-1
CDR3 DNA: TGTGCCAGCAGCTCCATAGGTGAGCAGTTCTTC
CDR3 protein: CASSSIGEQFF

D gene: TRBD1
clone size: few
V gene: TRBV30
J gene: TRBJ2-3
CDR3 DNA: TGTGCCTGGGCACGCACAGGGGTAAGCACAGATACGCAGTATTTT
CDR3 protein: CAWARTGVSTDTQYF

D gene: .
clone size: .
V gene: TRBV6-5
J gene: TRBJ1-1
CDR3 DNA: TGTGCCAGTGCCCTCGTTCAGACTGAAGCTTTCTTT
CDR3 protein: CASALVQTEAFF

D gene: TRBD1
clone size: .
V gene: TRBV2
J gene: TRBJ1-2
CDR3 DNA: TGTGCCAGCAGTGAACGGGACAGGGTGATCTTCGGGAACTATGGCTACACCTTC
CDR3 protein: CASSERDRVIFGNYGYTF

D gene: .
clone size: .
V gene: TRBV6-5
J gene: TRBJ1-6
CDR3 DNA: TGTGCCAGCAGCCACCAGGGGTCCTATAATTCACCCCTCCACTTT
CDR3 protein: CASSHQGSYNSPLHF

D gene: TRBD1
clone size: few
V gene: TRBV3-1/TRBV3-2
J gene: TRBJ1-2
CDR3 DNA: TGTGCCAGCAGCCACTTACAGGGGAGAGCTAACTATGGCTACACCTTC
CDR3 protein: CASSHLQGRANYGYTF